A selection of T cell receptor beta chains follows, all from one sample in a study of blood T cell repertoires in COVID-19. Some clones are missing from TCRdb's copy, which holds only in-frame ones; the method was immunoSEQ multiplex PCR. The repertoire includes roughly 100,000 clones, 88% of them detected once, and 3.5% sits in the top ten. The material sequenced was peripheral blood. Source of these receptors: a human donor in a cohort sampled during active COVID-19. Both conserved end residues are part of each CDR3. D genes are given only for firm matches. Clone size is shown for a subset of rows, as once, few, many or a class of expanded clone.

size: .
D: TRBD1
J: TRBJ1-1
V: TRBV5-1
DNA: TGCGCCAGCAGCTTGGCCGGAGGGGGCGCGTCGACTGAAGCTTTCTTT
CDR3: CASSLAGGGASTEAFF

size: .
D: .
J: TRBJ1-2
V: TRBV19
DNA: TGTGCCAGTAGCACGGTCGGGAGAGTGACAAACGGTGGCTACACCTTC
CDR3: CASSTVGRVTNGGYTF

size: .
D: .
J: TRBJ1-5
V: TRBV12-5
DNA: TGTGCTAGTGGGGGCAGGACGGAGGTCAATCAGCCCCAGCATTTT
CDR3: CASGGRTEVNQPQHF

size: .
D: .
J: TRBJ1-5
V: TRBV10-1
DNA: TGCGCCAGCAGTGAGTTCAGGGGAATGAATCAGCCCCAGCATTTT
CDR3: CASSEFRGMNQPQHF

size: .
D: .
J: TRBJ2-1
V: TRBV10-1
DNA: TGCGCCAGCAGTGAGTCAGGCGGAGGGTTAAACAATGAGCAGTTCTTC
CDR3: CASSESGGGLNNEQFF

size: .
D: .
J: TRBJ1-1
V: TRBV27
DNA: TGTGCCAGCAGTTTATCGTACATACCGGGCACTGAAGCTTTCTTT
CDR3: CASSLSYIPGTEAFF

size: .
D: .
J: TRBJ1-5
V: TRBV4-1
DNA: TGCGCCAGCAGCCAAGATCGACGGGGAAAGTCTCAGCCCCAGCATTTT
CDR3: CASSQDRRGKSQPQHF

size: .
D: TRBD1
J: TRBJ1-5
V: TRBV19
DNA: TGTGCCAGTATCCTCGCAGGGGGCGCGTCGGAACAGCCCCAGCATTTT
CDR3: CASILAGGASEQPQHF

size: few
D: .
J: TRBJ2-1
V: TRBV18
DNA: TGTGCCAGCTCAGACCGCAGGAACAATGAGCAGTTCTTC
CDR3: CASSDRRNNEQFF

size: .
D: .
J: TRBJ2-7
V: TRBV5-1
DNA: TGCGCCAGCAGCCTGGTGGGAACGGGGAAACTTTACGAGCAGTACTTC
CDR3: CASSLVGTGKLYEQYF